Following are 11 T cell receptor beta chains from one sample sequenced in a study of T cells in Graves' hyperthyroidism and ophthalmopathy. Amplification yielded TCR beta CDR3 regions, with RNA transcripts as the source. The HTBI primer set was used in a first-round RT-PCR of the TCR CDR3. TCRdb redid the calling of the multiplex PCR reads with MiXCR, one entry per CDR3 protein. The repertoire has 450,000 to 500,000 distinct CDR3 sequences, 22% of them found once; the top ten carry around 50%. Sequencing used blood. Receptors were obtained from a woman between 65 and 79 years old with Graves' ophthalmopathy.

This clonotype has a handful of counts. The gene calls are TRBV19 and TRBJ2-7; TRBD2 is a possible D gene (6 bases). V dropped 3 bases and J dropped 2 bases, with 14 bases sitting between them. The CDR3 has 15 residues. The germline V gene has CDR1 LNHDA and CDR2 SQIVND (reference sequence). The DNA of the CDR3 is TGTGCCAGTAGTATCGTTGCGGGAAATGCCTACGAGCAGTACTTC. Protein: CASSIVAGNAYEQYF.

This clonotype was seen only a few times. The chain joins TRBV6-1 to TRBJ2-1; D might be TRBD1 or TRBD2, each matching 5 bases. This CDR3 comprises 15 residues. Germline V gives CDR1 MNHNS, CDR2 SASEGT. Between the trimmed V and J ends, which lost 5 bases and 12 bases, there was a span of 23 bases. The DNA for the CDR3 is TGTGCCAGCAGTTATAACTCCGGGACCAACCTTGCGCAGTTCTTC. It translates to CASSYNSGTNLAQFF.

This chain uses TRBV10-2 with TRBJ2-5; 7 bases map to TRBD2. The length of the CDR3 is 15 residues. Trimming took 6 bases from V and 3 from J; bases not matched to a gene: 10. Germline CDR1 and CDR2: WSHSY and SAAADI. The CDR3 sequence: CASRESGTKEETQYF. The CDR3, as DNA: TGCGCCAGCAGGGAATCCGGGACTAAAGAAGAGACCCAGTACTTC.

The rearrangement links TRBV6-2 or TRBV6-3 to TRBJ1-1; D ambiguous. The CDR3 sequence is 14 residues long. V was shortened by 4 bases and J by 2 bases, with 11 bases between the two germline ends. Germline V CDR1 and CDR2: MNHEY, SVGEGT. The CDR3, as DNA: TGTGCCAGCAGTTTCTCTACGGTTAACACTGAAGCTTTCTTT. It yields the protein CASSFSTVNTEAFF.

The J gene is TRBJ2-6, the V gene TRBV7-3; possible D gene TRBD1, 5 bases. Germline V gene sequence: CDR1 SGHTA, CDR2 FQGTGA. V dropped 2 bases and J dropped 4 bases, with 18 bases sitting between them. The CDR3 extends over 18 amino acids. This chain's CDR3 is CASSLFPQQVSGANVLTF. As DNA, the CDR3 is TGTGCCAGCAGCTTATTCCCCCAACAGGTTTCAGGGGCCAACGTCCTGACTTTC.

This clonotype was seen more than once but under ten times. The V and J genes are TRBV3-1 and TRBJ2-3, with D hard to call. The CDR3 has 15 amino acids. The V gene lost 0 bases and the J gene lost 2 bases, with 9 bases spanning the gap. CDR1 and CDR2 (germline): LGHDT, YNNKEL (reference sequence). CDR3 bases: TGTGCCAGCAGCCAAGAAACGGCTTCCACAGATACGCAGTATTTT. It yields the protein CASSQETASTDTQYF.

J is TRBJ1-4 and V is TRBV6-2 or TRBV6-3; D might be TRBD1 (6 bases). The CDR3 extends over 15 amino acids. In germline, CDR1 is MNHEY, CDR2 SVGEGT. The V end lost 0 bases, the J end lost 5 bases, and 10 bases lay between the germline ends. The CDR3 nucleotides are TGTGCCAGCAGTTACTCGGGGGGCACCAATGAAAAACTGTTTTTT. Amino acid sequence: CASSYSGGTNEKLFF.

This clonotype showed up just a few times. V gene TRBV30 combines with J gene TRBJ1-2; D ambiguous. V was trimmed by 0 bases and J by 4 bases, leaving 9 bases between them. The CDR3 consists of 13 residues. Germline V CDR1 and CDR2: GTSNPN, SVGIG (reference sequence). The CDR3 DNA follows: TGTGCCTGGAGTGTAGCACCCGGCTATGGCTACACCTTC. Translated: CAWSVAPGYGYTF. The complete variable domain, with remaining parts taken from reference TRBV30 and TRBJ1-2, reads SQTIHQWPATLVQPVGSPLSLECTVEGTSNPNLYWYRQAAGRGLQLLFYSVGIGQISSEVPQNLSASRPQDRQFILSSKKLLLSDSGFYLCAWSVAPGYGYTFGSGTRLTVV.

This rearrangement joins TRBV11-2 to TRBJ2-6; D gene unclear. V was trimmed by 7 bases and J by 0 bases, leaving 13 bases between them. Per germline, CDR1 SGHAT and CDR2 FQNNGV. This CDR3 region has 16 residues. Here the CDR3 reads CASIEWSRSGANVLTF. The CDR3 bases are TGTGCCAGCATCGAGTGGTCCCGCTCTGGGGCCAACGTCCTGACTTTC. Full variable domain (rest looked up from reference TRBV11-2 and TRBJ2-6): EAGVAQSPRYKIIEKRQSVAFWCNPISGHATLYWYQQILGQGPKLLIQFQNNGVVDDSQLPKDRFSAERLKGVDSTLKIQPAKLEDSAVYLCASIEWSRSGANVLTFGAGSRLTVL.

In DNA form, the CDR3 reads TGCAGTGCTGGATACGAGCAGTACTTC. Encoded protein: CSAGYEQYF. This chain joins TRBV20-1 and TRBJ2-7; D gene ambiguous. CDR1 and CDR2 (germline): DFQATT, SNEGSKA (reference sequence). This CDR3 contains 9 residues. V was pared by 5 bases and J by 4 bases, with 3 bases between.

In its sample, this clonotype was seen a few times. The V gene is TRBV5-4, the J gene TRBJ2-3; 8 bases are a match to TRBD2. Trimming took 4 bases from V and 2 from J; bases not matched to a gene: 12. This CDR3 spans 17 amino acids. Germline V lookup: CDR1 SGHNT, CDR2 YYREEE (reference sequence). In DNA form, the CDR3 reads TGTGCCAGCAGCCCCGGGGGCGGCGGGAGGACCACAGATACGCAGTATTTT. Residues: CASSPGGGGRTTDTQYF.